This T cell receptor (beta chain) was retrieved from a study of blood T cell repertoires in COVID-19. With V trimmed by 9 bases and J by 4 bases, 10 bases remained unmatched. In germline, CDR1 is KGHDR, CDR2 SFDVKD. This CDR3 is built from 16 residues. Source study methods: Estimation of nucleated cell counts relied on the amplification of reference gene primers. Only in-frame clones appear in the TCRdb table, and some are missing; sequencing was by immunoSEQ multiplex PCR. V and J calls and clone size are as listed in that table; D and trimming were resolved from the DNA. The data show under 300,000 clones, 75% to 85% seen once.

The material sequenced was peripheral blood. The chain combines TRBV24-1 with TRBJ2-6; 8 bases line up with TRBD1. The source of this sequence is a human donor in a cohort sampled during active COVID-19. The CDR3 region is CATRPGTGSGANVLTF. CDR3 DNA sequence: TGTGCCACCCGTCCCGGGACAGGTTCCGGGGCCAACGTCCTGACTTTC.